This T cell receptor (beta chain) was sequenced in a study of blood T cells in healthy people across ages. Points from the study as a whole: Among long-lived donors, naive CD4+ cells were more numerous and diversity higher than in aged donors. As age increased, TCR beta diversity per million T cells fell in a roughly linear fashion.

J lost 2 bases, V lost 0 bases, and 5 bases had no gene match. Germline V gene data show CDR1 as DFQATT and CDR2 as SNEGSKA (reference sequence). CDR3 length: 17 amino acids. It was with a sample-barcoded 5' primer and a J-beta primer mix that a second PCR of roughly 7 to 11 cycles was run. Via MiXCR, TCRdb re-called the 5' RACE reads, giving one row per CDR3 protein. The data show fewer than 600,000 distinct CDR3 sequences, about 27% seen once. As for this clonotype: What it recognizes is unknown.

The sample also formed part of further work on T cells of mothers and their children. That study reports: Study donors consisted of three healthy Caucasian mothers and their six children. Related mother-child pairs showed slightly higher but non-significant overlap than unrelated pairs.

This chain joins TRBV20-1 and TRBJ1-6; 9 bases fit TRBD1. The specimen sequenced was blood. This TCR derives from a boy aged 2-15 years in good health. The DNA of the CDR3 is TGCAGTGCTAGAGATTCACAGGGGGCAACCTATAATTCACCCCTCCACTTT. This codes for CSARDSQGATYNSPLHF.